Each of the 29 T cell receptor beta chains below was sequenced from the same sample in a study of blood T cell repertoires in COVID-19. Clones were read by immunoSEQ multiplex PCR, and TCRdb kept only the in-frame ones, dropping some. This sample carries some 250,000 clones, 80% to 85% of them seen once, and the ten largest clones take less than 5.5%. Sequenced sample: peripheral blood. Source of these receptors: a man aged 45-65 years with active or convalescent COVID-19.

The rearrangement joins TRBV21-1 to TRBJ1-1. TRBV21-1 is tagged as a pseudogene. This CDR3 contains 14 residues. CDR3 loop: CASSKRGLNTEAFF. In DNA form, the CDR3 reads TGTGCCAGCAGCAAACGCGGGTTAAACACTGAAGCTTTCTTT.

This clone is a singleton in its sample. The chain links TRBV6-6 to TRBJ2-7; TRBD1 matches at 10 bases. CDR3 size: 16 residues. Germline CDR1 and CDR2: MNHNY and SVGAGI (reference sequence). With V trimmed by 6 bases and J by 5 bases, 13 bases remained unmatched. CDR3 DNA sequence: TGTGCCAGCAGCTCACAGGGACAGGGGCCTTTGGACGAGCAGTACTTC. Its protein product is CASSSQGQGPLDEQYF.

The CDR3 is CASSPETSGGAGIYNEQFF. In DNA, the CDR3 is TGTGCCAGCAGCCCAGAGACTAGCGGGGGGGCCGGGATCTACAATGAGCAGTTCTTC. The V and J genes are TRBV9 and TRBJ2-1; TRBD2 aligns across 14 bases. From germline, CDR1 is SGDLS and CDR2 YYNGEE. The CDR3 consists of 19 residues. V trimming: 4 bases; J trimming: 3 bases; junction bases outside the gene matches: 12.

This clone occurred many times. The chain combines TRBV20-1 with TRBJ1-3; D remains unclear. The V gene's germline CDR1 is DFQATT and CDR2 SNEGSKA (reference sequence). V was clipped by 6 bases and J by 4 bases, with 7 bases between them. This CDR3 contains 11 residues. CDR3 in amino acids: CSAPVGNTIYF. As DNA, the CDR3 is TGCAGTGCCCCAGTCGGAAACACCATATATTTT.

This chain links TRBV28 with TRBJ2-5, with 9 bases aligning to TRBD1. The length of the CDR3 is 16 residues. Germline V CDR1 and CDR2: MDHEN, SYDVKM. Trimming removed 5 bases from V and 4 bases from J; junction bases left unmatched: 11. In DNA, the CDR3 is TGTGCCAGCAGTCTGACCGGGACAGGGATAATAGAGACCCAGTACTTC. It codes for CASSLTGTGIIETQYF.

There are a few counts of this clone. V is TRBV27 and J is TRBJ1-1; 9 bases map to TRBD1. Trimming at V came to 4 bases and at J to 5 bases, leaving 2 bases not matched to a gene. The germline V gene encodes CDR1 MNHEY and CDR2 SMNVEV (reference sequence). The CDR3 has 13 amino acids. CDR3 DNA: TGTGCCAGCAGTTACAGGGGGCTTACTGAAGCTTTCTTT. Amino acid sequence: CASSYRGLTEAFF.

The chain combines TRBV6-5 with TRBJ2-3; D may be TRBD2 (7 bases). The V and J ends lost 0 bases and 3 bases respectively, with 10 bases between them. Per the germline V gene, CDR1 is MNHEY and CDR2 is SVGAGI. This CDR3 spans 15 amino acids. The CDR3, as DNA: TGTGCCAGCAGTTACTCTGGGGGGGCAACAGATACGCAGTATTTT. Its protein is CASSYSGGATDTQYF.

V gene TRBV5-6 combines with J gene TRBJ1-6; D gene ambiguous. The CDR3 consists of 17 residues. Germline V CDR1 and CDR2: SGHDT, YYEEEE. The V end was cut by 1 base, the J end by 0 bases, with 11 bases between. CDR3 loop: CASSLTGRSSYNSPLHF. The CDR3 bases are TGTGCCAGCAGCTTGACGGGGAGGAGCTCCTATAATTCACCCCTCCACTTT. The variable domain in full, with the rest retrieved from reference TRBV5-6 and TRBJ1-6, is DAGVTQSPTHLIKTRGQQVTLRCSPKSGHDTVSWYQQALGQGPQFIFQYYEEEERQRGNFPDRFSGHQFPNYSSELNVNALLLGDSALYLCASSLTGRSSYNSPLHFGNGTRLTVT.

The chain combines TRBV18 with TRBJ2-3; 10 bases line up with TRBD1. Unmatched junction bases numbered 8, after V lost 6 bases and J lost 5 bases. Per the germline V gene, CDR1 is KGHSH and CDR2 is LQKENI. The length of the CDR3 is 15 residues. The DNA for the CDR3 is TGTGCCAGCTCGTCGGGACAGGGGCTTAGAGATACGCAGTATTTT. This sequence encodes CASSSGQGLRDTQYF.

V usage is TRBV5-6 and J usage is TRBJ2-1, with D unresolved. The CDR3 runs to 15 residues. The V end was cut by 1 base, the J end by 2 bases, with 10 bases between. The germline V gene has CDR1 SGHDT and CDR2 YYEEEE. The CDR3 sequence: CASSLSGSAYNEQFF. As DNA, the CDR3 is TGTGCCAGCAGCTTGTCTGGTTCAGCCTACAATGAGCAGTTCTTC.

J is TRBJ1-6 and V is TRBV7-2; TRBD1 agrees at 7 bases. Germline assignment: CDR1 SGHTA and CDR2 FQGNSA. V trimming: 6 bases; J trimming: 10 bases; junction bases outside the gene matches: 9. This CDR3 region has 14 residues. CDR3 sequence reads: CASRFQGDGSPLHF. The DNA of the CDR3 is TGTGCCAGCAGGTTTCAGGGGGACGGGTCACCCCTCCACTTT.

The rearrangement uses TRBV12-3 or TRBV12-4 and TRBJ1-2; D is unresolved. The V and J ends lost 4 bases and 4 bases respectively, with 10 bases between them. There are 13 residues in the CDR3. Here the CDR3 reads CASSSLGSYGYTF. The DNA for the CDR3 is TGTGCCAGCAGTTCCCTCGGGAGCTATGGCTACACCTTC.

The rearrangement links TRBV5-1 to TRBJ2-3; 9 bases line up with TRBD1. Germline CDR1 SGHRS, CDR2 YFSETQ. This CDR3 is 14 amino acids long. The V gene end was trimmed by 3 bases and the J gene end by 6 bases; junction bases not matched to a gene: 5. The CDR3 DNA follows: TGCGCCAGCAGCTGGGACAGGGCTCAGGATACGCAGTATTTT. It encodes CASSWDRAQDTQYF.

The chain's CDR3 is CASSSRDSPYEQYF. The CDR3 nucleotides are TGTGCCAGCAGTTCCCGGGACAGTCCTTACGAGCAGTACTTC. The V gene is TRBV6-5, the J gene TRBJ2-7; TRBD1 agrees at 7 bases. The CDR3 spans 14 residues. Germline V lookup: CDR1 MNHEY, CDR2 SVGAGI. After removal of 4 bases from V and 4 bases from J, the junction contained 7 bases not matched to a gene.

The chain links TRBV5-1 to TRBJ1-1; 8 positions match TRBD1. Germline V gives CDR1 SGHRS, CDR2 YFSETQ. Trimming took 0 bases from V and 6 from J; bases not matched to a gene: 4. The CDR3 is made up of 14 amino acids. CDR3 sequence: CASSLAMTGAEAFF. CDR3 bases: TGCGCCAGCAGCTTGGCGATGACAGGGGCTGAAGCTTTCTTT.

The CDR3: CASSHAGLSNYGYTF. The CDR3 DNA sequence: TGCGCCAGCAGCCACGCCGGACTCTCTAACTATGGCTACACCTTC. This chain links TRBV4-1 with TRBJ1-2; D is undetermined. Germline V CDR1 and CDR2: MGHRA, YSYEKL. Trimming took off 3 bases at V and 0 bases at J, with 11 bases between the two ends. This CDR3 has 15 amino acids.

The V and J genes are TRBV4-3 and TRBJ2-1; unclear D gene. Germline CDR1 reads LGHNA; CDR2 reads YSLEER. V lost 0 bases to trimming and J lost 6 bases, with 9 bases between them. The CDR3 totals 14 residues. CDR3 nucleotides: TGCGCCAGCAGCCAAGATCTGATCGGCAATGAGCAGTTCTTC. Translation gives CASSQDLIGNEQFF.

CDR3 DNA: TGTGCCAGCAGTGAGACAGGATCTGGAAACACCATATATTTT. Its protein product is CASSETGSGNTIYF. This rearrangement joins TRBV25-1 to TRBJ1-3, with D possibly matching TRBD1 (6 bases). V was pared by 3 bases and J by 1 base, with 7 bases between. From germline, CDR1 is MGHDK and CDR2 SYGVNS. The CDR3 contains 14 residues.

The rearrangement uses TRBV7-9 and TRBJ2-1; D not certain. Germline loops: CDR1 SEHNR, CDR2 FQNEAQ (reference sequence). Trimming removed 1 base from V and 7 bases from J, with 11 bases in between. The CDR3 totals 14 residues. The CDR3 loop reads CASSLGDARNEQFF. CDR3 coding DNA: TGTGCCAGCAGCTTAGGAGATGCTCGGAATGAGCAGTTCTTC.

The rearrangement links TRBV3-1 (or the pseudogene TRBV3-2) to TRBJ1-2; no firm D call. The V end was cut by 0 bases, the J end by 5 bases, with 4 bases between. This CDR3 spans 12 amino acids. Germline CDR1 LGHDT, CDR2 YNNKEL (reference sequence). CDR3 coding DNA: TGTGCCAGCAGCCAAGATATTTATGGCTACACCTTC. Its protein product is CASSQDIYGYTF.

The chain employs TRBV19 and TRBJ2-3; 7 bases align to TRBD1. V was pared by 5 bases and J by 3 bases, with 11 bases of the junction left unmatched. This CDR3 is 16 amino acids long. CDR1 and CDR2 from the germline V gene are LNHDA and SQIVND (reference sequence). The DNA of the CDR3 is TGTGCCAGTAGTCTAACAGGGACAGTATGGACAGATACGCAGTATTTT. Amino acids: CASSLTGTVWTDTQYF.

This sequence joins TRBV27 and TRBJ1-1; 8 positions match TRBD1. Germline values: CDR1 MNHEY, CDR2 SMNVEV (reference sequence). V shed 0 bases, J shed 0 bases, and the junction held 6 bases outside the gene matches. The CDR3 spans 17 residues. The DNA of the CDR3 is TGTGCCAGCAGTTTATCCGCAGGGGGCAGTATGAACACTGAAGCTTTCTTT. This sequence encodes CASSLSAGGSMNTEAFF.

For the CDR3, the DNA is TGTGCCAGCGCCCCCGGGGTCAGGGGACACGAGCAGTACTTC. This translates into CASAPGVRGHEQYF. The chain uses TRBV6-5 and TRBJ2-7; D is possibly TRBD1 (6 bases). Between the trimmed V and J ends, which lost 8 bases and 5 bases, there was a span of 19 bases. There are 14 residues in the CDR3. Germline lookup yields CDR1 MNHEY and CDR2 SVGAGI.

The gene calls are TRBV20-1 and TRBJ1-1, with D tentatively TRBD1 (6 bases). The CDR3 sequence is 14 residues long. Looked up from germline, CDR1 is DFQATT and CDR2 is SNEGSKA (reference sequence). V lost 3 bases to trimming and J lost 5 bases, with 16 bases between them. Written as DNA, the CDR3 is TGCAGTGCTAGTGCCGGGGGGCAACGGACTGAAGCTTTCTTT. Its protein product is CSASAGGQRTEAFF.

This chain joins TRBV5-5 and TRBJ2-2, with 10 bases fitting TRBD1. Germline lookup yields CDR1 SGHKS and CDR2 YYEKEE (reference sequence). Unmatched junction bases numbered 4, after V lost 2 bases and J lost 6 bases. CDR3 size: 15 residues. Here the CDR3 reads CASSLRTGGSGELFF. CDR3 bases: TGTGCCAGCAGCTTACGGACAGGGGGGTCCGGGGAGCTGTTTTTT. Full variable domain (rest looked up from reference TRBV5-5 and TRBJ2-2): DAGVTQSPTHLIKTRGQQVTLRCSPISGHKSVSWYQQVLGQGPQFIFQYYEKEERGRGNFPDRFSARQFPNYSSELNVNALLLGDSALYLCASSLRTGGSGELFFGEGSRLTVL.

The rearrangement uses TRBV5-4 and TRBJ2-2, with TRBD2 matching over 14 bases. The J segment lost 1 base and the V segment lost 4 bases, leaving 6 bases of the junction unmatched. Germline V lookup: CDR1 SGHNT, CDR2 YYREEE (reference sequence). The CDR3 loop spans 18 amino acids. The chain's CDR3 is CASSRGTSGGLNTGELFF. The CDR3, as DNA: TGTGCCAGCAGCCGCGGGACTAGCGGGGGCCTGAACACCGGGGAGCTGTTTTTT.

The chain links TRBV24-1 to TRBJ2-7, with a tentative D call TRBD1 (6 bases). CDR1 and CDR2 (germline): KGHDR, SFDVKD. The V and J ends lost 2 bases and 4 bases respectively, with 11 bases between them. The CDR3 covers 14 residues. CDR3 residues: CATSDSQGEYEQYF. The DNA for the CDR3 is TGTGCCACCAGTGATTCACAGGGCGAGTACGAGCAGTACTTC.

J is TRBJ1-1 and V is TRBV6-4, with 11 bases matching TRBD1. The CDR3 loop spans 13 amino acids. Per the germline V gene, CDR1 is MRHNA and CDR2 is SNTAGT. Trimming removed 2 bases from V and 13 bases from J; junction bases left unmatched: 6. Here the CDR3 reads CASSDGTGGNHFF. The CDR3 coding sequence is TGTGCCAGCAGTGACGGGACAGGGGGGAACCATTTCTTT.

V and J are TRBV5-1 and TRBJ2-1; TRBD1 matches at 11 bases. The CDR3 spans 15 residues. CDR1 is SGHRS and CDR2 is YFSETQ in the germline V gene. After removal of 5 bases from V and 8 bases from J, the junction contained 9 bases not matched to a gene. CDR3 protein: CASSRGTGGGDEQFF. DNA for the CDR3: TGCGCCAGCAGTCGCGGGACAGGGGGAGGGGATGAGCAGTTCTTC.